Presented here are 18 T cell receptor beta chains from one specimen sequenced in a study of blood T cell repertoires in COVID-19. Sequencing used immunoSEQ multiplex PCR; TCRdb keeps in-frame clones, though not all of them. The repertoire consists of about 50,000 clones, with approximately 89% occurring once and the leading ten covering around 45%. The sequenced material came from peripheral blood. The receptor set was obtained from a woman in her sixties or seventies with COVID-19, enrolled during active disease.

The chain joins TRBV7-8 to TRBJ1-3, with D tentatively TRBD1 (6 bases). Trimming took off 5 bases at V and 2 bases at J, with 16 bases between the two ends. This CDR3 is 16 amino acids long. The germline gives CDR1 SGHVS, CDR2 FQNEAQ. The CDR3 nucleotides are TGTGCCAGCAGCCTTGCAGAACAGGGAGCTGGAAACACCATATATTTT. This codes for CASSLAEQGAGNTIYF. Full variable domain (rest looked up from reference TRBV7-8 and TRBJ1-3): GAGVSQSPRYKVAKRGQDVALRCDPISGHVSLFWYQQALGQGPEFLTYFQNEAQLDKSGLPSDRFFAERPEGSVSTLKIQRTQQEDSAVYLCASSLAEQGAGNTIYFGEGSWLTVV.

This clone was counted once. This chain uses TRBV7-2 with TRBJ1-2; possibly TRBD1 for D (5 bases). The ends were cut back, 5 bases at V and 4 bases at J, with 14 bases in the middle. CDR1 and CDR2 from the germline V gene are SGHTA and FQGNSA. This CDR3 is built from 14 residues. CDR3 residues: CASSPGLSLYGYTF. The DNA for the CDR3 is TGTGCCAGCAGCCCGGGACTGAGTCTCTATGGCTACACCTTC. Drawing the rest from reference TRBV7-2 and TRBJ1-2, the complete variable domain is GAGVSQSPSNKVTEKGKDVELRCDPISGHTALYWYRQSLGQGLEFLIYFQGNSAPDKSGLPSDRFSAERTGGSVSTLTIQRTQQEDSAVYLCASSPGLSLYGYTFGSGTRLTVV.

The V call is TRBV29-1, the J call TRBJ1-2; the D gene is possibly TRBD1 (5 bases). Germline CDR1 is SQVTM and CDR2 is ANQGSEA. The CDR3 has 11 amino acids. The V end was cut by 7 bases, the J end by 6 bases, with 12 bases between. CDR3 sequence: CSARGGNGYTF. CDR3 DNA sequence: TGCAGCGCCCGGGGGGGGAATGGCTACACCTTC.

V and J are TRBV7-2 and TRBJ2-1; D possibly corresponds to TRBD1 (5 bases). Germline loops: CDR1 SGHTA, CDR2 FQGNSA. With 6 bases removed from V and 2 bases from J, the gap between germline ends came to 14 bases. The CDR3 consists of 15 residues. The CDR3 DNA reads as TGTGCCAGCAGTTCCGACAGTGAAGCCTACAATGAGCAGTTCTTC. Its protein product is CASSSDSEAYNEQFF.

The chain joins TRBV28 to TRBJ2-7, with D uncertain. The CDR3 consists of 14 residues. Per the germline V gene, CDR1 is MDHEN and CDR2 is SYDVKM. Trimming left V 3 bases short and J 0 bases short, with 9 bases between. CDR3 DNA: TGTGCCAGCAGTTTCCGAACAGCCTCCTACGAGCAGTACTTC. It yields the protein CASSFRTASYEQYF.

This chain joins TRBV27 and TRBJ2-7, with a tentative D call TRBD2 (6 bases). This CDR3 has 14 residues. The V gene lost 0 bases and the J gene lost 3 bases, with 9 bases spanning the gap. Germline values: CDR1 MNHEY, CDR2 SMNVEV (reference sequence). DNA for the CDR3: TGTGCCAGCAGTTTATCCGGACTAAACTACGAGCAGTACTTC. It codes for CASSLSGLNYEQYF.

This sequence joins TRBV5-5 and TRBJ2-7; 7 bases fit TRBD2. This CDR3 comprises 15 residues. Germline lookup yields CDR1 SGHKS and CDR2 YYEKEE (reference sequence). V gave up 1 base and J gave up 0 bases; unmatched junction bases: 4. The CDR3 nucleotides are TGTGCCAGCAGCTTGAGGCTAGCGGACTCCTACGAGCAGTACTTC. It is translated as CASSLRLADSYEQYF.

The CDR3 DNA follows: TGTGCCATCAGTGAGGGCAGGCCGGAAAAACTGTTTTTT. It specifies CAISEGRPEKLFF. J is TRBJ1-4 and V is TRBV10-3; unclear D gene. Germline CDR1 and CDR2: ENHRY and SYGVKD. CDR3 length equals 13 residues. The V and J ends lost 2 bases and 8 bases respectively, with 9 bases between them.

The genes are TRBV7-9 and TRBJ2-7; a possible D gene is TRBD1 (6 bases). The CDR3 loop spans 15 amino acids. Trimming removed 5 bases from V and 2 bases from J, with 16 bases in between. Germline CDR1 reads SEHNR; CDR2 reads FQNEAQ (reference sequence). In DNA, the CDR3 is TGTGCCAGCAGCCTGGACCTCCAGGGGCCCTACGAGCAGTACTTC. It specifies CASSLDLQGPYEQYF.

This clone was found once. Other DNA sequences in this specimen translate into the identical CDR3. The chain couples TRBV24-1 to TRBJ1-2; weak D call: TRBD1 (6 bases). The CDR3 totals 13 residues. V was pared by 7 bases and J by 6 bases, with 14 bases between. Germline CDR1 KGHDR, CDR2 SFDVKD. The CDR3 DNA is TGTGCCACCAGGGGGCAGGGGTTGGATGGCTACACCTTC. Protein: CATRGQGLDGYTF.

This chain joins TRBV6-6 and TRBJ2-7; 10 bases are a match to TRBD2. The length of the CDR3 is 19 residues. Germline CDR1 MNHNY, CDR2 SVGAGI (reference sequence). V was pared by 5 bases and J by 4 bases, with 20 bases of the junction left unmatched. In DNA form, the CDR3 reads TGTGCCAGCAGTCCCGAGGGGGGGGCGAGTAGCGGGAGGATATACGAGCAGTACTTC. The encoded protein is CASSPEGGASSGRIYEQYF.

The chain recombines TRBV7-9 with TRBJ1-2, with 11 positions matching TRBD1. The germline CDR1 and CDR2 sequences are SEHNR and FQNEAQ (reference sequence). The CDR3 is 15 residues long. With V trimmed by 5 bases and J by 5 bases, 7 bases remained unmatched. CDR3 sequence reads: CASSISGTGGYGYTF. The CDR3 DNA reads TGTGCCAGCAGCATTTCCGGGACAGGGGGGTATGGCTACACCTTC.

This clone was counted a single time. This chain joins TRBV5-4 and TRBJ2-2, with TRBD2 matching over 10 bases. Germline-derived CDR1 and CDR2 are SGHNT and YYREEE (reference sequence). After removal of 4 bases from V and 4 bases from J, the junction contained 4 bases not matched to a gene. The CDR3 covers 15 residues. DNA of the CDR3: TGTGCCAGCAGCAGAGCGGGAGGGGGCACCGGGGAGCTGTTTTTT. It specifies CASSRAGGGTGELFF.

This chain links TRBV7-8 with TRBJ2-7; 7 bases match TRBD2. Looked up from germline, CDR1 is SGHVS and CDR2 is FQNEAQ. The CDR3 has 13 residues. The V gene end was trimmed by 5 bases and the J gene end by 3 bases; junction bases not matched to a gene: 4. Here the CDR3 reads CASSPGGFYEQYF. The CDR3 nucleotides read TGTGCCAGCAGCCCGGGGGGTTTCTACGAGCAGTACTTC.

The gene calls are TRBV14 and TRBJ2-5; 8 bases are shared with TRBD1. The V and J ends lost 1 base and 5 bases, in that order; junction bases with no gene match: 6. The germline gives CDR1 SGHDN, CDR2 FVKESK. The CDR3 loop spans 15 amino acids. This CDR3 is CASSQAWTGYETQYF. Written as DNA, the CDR3 is TGTGCCAGCAGCCAAGCCTGGACAGGGTACGAGACCCAGTACTTC.

This clone showed up just once. This chain connects TRBV4-3 to TRBJ2-1; 11 nucleotides align to TRBD2. Germline values: CDR1 LGHNA, CDR2 YSLEER. The CDR3 is 15 amino acids. Trimming at V came to 4 bases and at J to 3 bases, leaving 2 bases not matched to a gene. The CDR3 reads CASSLLAGDYNEQFF. As DNA, the CDR3 is TGCGCCAGCAGCCTACTAGCGGGAGACTACAATGAGCAGTTCTTC.

The CDR3 nucleotides read TGTGCCAGCAGTAATACCTACGAGCAGTACTTC. Amino acid sequence: CASSNTYEQYF. V and J are TRBV6-5 and TRBJ2-7; D remains unclear. Trimming shortened V by 5 bases and J by 2 bases, and 4 bases separated the two germline ends. The CDR3 consists of 11 residues. Germline CDR1 MNHEY, CDR2 SVGAGI.

This sequence joins TRBV9 and TRBJ2-7; 8 bases align to TRBD2. The V gene end was trimmed by 1 base and the J gene end by 3 bases; junction bases not matched to a gene: 3. Germline loops: CDR1 SGDLS, CDR2 YYNGEE. The CDR3 has 14 residues. CDR3 DNA: TGTGCCAGCAGCGTATCGACTAGCGACTACGAGCAGTACTTC. The encoded protein is CASSVSTSDYEQYF. The variable domain in full, completed from reference TRBV9 and TRBJ2-7, reads DSGVTQTPKHLITATGQRVTLRCSPRSGDLSVYWYQQSLDQGLQFLIQYYNGEERAKGNILERFSAQQFPDLHSELNLSSLELGDSALYFCASSVSTSDYEQYFGPGTRLTVT.